The clone carrying this T cell receptor beta chain appeared once. The data derive from a study of blood T cell repertoires in COVID-19. For the study at large: Researchers got acute and convalescent COVID-19 samples from the United States, Italy and Spain.

Study processing details: How many nucleated cells were present was estimated from reference gene primer amplification. Assay: immunoSEQ multiplex PCR; the TCRdb copy retains only in-frame clones and omits some. Clonal size and the V and J genes are those of that table, whereas D and trimming came from the DNA. Here the sample spans more than 110,000 clones, roughly four fifths being singletons. The source material was peripheral blood. The source of this sequence is a woman between 50 and 59 years old with active or convalescent COVID-19.

CDR3: CASSVGYNSYEQYF. CDR3 nucleotide sequence: TGTGCCAGCAGCGTTGGTTATAACAGCTACGAGCAGTACTTC. This chain uses TRBV9 with TRBJ2-7; D not certain. The CDR3 has 14 residues. The germline CDR1 and CDR2 sequences are SGDLS and YYNGEE. V lost 2 bases and J 3 bases, leaving 12 bases between the germline ends. Using reference TRBV9 and TRBJ2-7 for the parts outside the CDR3, the full variable domain is DSGVTQTPKHLITATGQRVTLRCSPRSGDLSVYWYQQSLDQGLQFLIQYYNGEERAKGNILERFSAQQFPDLHSELNLSSLELGDSALYFCASSVGYNSYEQYFGPGTRLTVT.